These 22 T cell receptor beta chains were sequenced from one sample in a study of identifying expanded T cells in peripheral blood (dated by TCRdb to the late 2010s). Libraries were made using the immunoSEQ multiplex PCR assay. TCRdb obtained this table from immuneACCESS and retained in-frame rearrangements with V and J assigned. These tables miss some clones; where compared with another copy, unresolved V genes account for less than half of the shortfall, and the remainder is unexplained. A total of 90,000 to 100,000 clones appear in this sample, approximately 91% of them only once. Approximately 6% of the sample comes from the top ten. Sequencing input: blood. These receptors were taken from a person aged 18-70 years in good health.

This sequence joins TRBV2 and TRBJ2-7; 7 nucleotides line up with TRBD2. This CDR3 has 14 residues. V shed 6 bases and J 0 bases; nucleotides not matched to a gene: 5. Germline V CDR1 and CDR2: SNHLY, FYNNEI. The CDR3 sequence: CASSGGLVSYEQYF. The CDR3 region has the DNA TGTGCCAGCAGCGGAGGACTAGTCTCCTACGAGCAGTACTTC. The full variable domain, with the rest looked up from reference TRBV2 and TRBJ2-7, is EPEVTQTPSHQVTQMGQEVILRCVPISNHLYFYWYRQILGQKVEFLVSFYNNEISEKSEIFDDQFSVERPDGSNFTLKIRSTKLEDSAMYFCASSGGLVSYEQYFGPGTRLTVT.

The chain joins TRBV5-1 to TRBJ2-7; 12 nucleotides align to TRBD1. The germline V gene has CDR1 SGHRS and CDR2 YFSETQ. Trimming removed 7 bases from V and 2 bases from J; junction bases left unmatched: 4. This CDR3 is built from 14 residues. CDR3 bases: TGCGCCAGCGCCGGGACAGGGGGCACCTACGAGCAGTACTTC. Protein product: CASAGTGGTYEQYF.

The rearrangement links TRBV9 to TRBJ1-2, with a weak D call TRBD1 (5 bases). The V and J ends lost 2 bases and 4 bases respectively, with 15 bases between them. Germline CDR1 is SGDLS and CDR2 is YYNGEE. This CDR3 is built from 15 residues. Here the CDR3 reads CASSVDRDSLYGYTF. Written as DNA, the CDR3 is TGTGCCAGCAGCGTGGACCGCGACAGTCTCTATGGCTACACCTTC.

This clone was recorded many times. The chain combines TRBV7-9 with TRBJ2-2; D remains ambiguous. The length of the CDR3 is 15 residues. With 4 bases removed from V and 1 base from J, the gap between germline ends came to 10 bases. Germline CDR1 SEHNR, CDR2 FQNEAQ (reference sequence). The CDR3 reads CASSSLLGNTGELFF. The CDR3 DNA follows: TGTGCCAGCAGCTCCCTCCTAGGGAACACCGGGGAGCTGTTTTTT.

The gene calls are TRBV27 and TRBJ1-2; D unresolved. This CDR3 contains 13 residues. Germline V lookup: CDR1 MNHEY, CDR2 SMNVEV (reference sequence). The germline V and J ends were trimmed by 3 bases and 4 bases, with 9 bases remaining between them. The DNA for the CDR3 is TGTGCCAGCAGTTTCCGGGCCTCCTATGGCTACACCTTC. Residues: CASSFRASYGYTF.

This chain joins TRBV6-1 and TRBJ1-1; D uncertain. The CDR3 length is 15 residues. The V and J ends lost 7 bases and 0 bases respectively, with 15 bases between them. Germline values: CDR1 MNHNS, CDR2 SASEGT. In DNA, the CDR3 is TGTGCCAGCACTCCCATTAGGCAGGTGAACACTGAAGCTTTCTTT. Translating it yields CASTPIRQVNTEAFF.

This rearrangement joins TRBV11-2 to TRBJ2-6; D gene ambiguous. V lost 2 bases and J lost 4, with 12 bases in between. The germline V gene encodes CDR1 SGHAT and CDR2 FQNNGV. This CDR3 region has 16 residues. CDR3 sequence reads: CASSLLVASGANVLTF. The CDR3, as DNA: TGTGCCAGCAGCTTATTGGTCGCATCGGGGGCCAACGTCCTGACTTTC.

J is TRBJ2-1 and V is TRBV5-1, with 7 nucleotides matching TRBD1. The CDR3 has 14 amino acids. After removal of 4 bases from V and 7 bases from J, the junction contained 8 bases not matched to a gene. Germline V gene lookup returns CDR1 SGHRS and CDR2 YFSETQ. For the CDR3, the DNA is TGCGCCAGCAGCCGATGGACAGGACTGAATGAGCAGTTCTTC. Translated: CASSRWTGLNEQFF. The whole variable domain, remainder taken from reference TRBV5-1 and TRBJ2-1, is KAGVTQTPRYLIKTRGQQVTLSCSPISGHRSVSWYQQTPGQGLQFLFEYFSETQRNKGNFPGRFSGRQFSNSRSEMNVSTLELGDSALYLCASSRWTGLNEQFFGPGTRLTVL.

The chain couples TRBV7-2 to TRBJ2-7; 10 bases are shared with TRBD2. The trim removed 2 bases at V and 1 base at J, leaving 2 bases unmatched. CDR1 is SGHTA, CDR2 FQGNSA, per germline. The CDR3 extends over 15 amino acids. CDR3 in DNA: TGTGCCAGCAGCTTAAATAGCGGGGGGTCCTACGAGCAGTACTTC. Translated, it gives CASSLNSGGSYEQYF.

The rearrangement joins TRBV19 to TRBJ1-5; D is undetermined. The germline gives CDR1 LNHDA, CDR2 SQIVND (reference sequence). The length of the CDR3 is 15 residues. The V end lost 2 bases, the J end lost 7 bases, and 15 bases lay between the germline ends. The CDR3 coding sequence is TGTGCCAGTAGTATAAGTGTTTTAGGGTTCCAGCCCCAGCATTTT. This codes for CASSISVLGFQPQHF.

The chain employs TRBV7-2 and TRBJ1-2; D possibly corresponds to TRBD1 (6 bases). CDR1 and CDR2 (germline): SGHTA, FQGNSA. This CDR3 region has 16 residues. V was shortened by 1 base and J by 8 bases, with 20 bases between the two germline ends. The CDR3 DNA is TGTGCCAGCAGCTTAGAGCGGGGGGCAGATCCTCGGGGCTACACCTTC. Amino acids: CASSLERGADPRGYTF.

The rearrangement links TRBV18 to TRBJ2-7, with D perhaps matching TRBD2 (5 bases). V was cut by 1 base and J by 3 bases, with 7 bases left in between. Germline CDR1 and CDR2: KGHSH and LQKENI. This CDR3 region has 13 residues. Written as DNA, the CDR3 is TGTGCCAGCTCACCACGGGAGAGCTACGAGCAGTACTTC. It translates to CASSPRESYEQYF.

Here the CDR3 reads CASSHTGGVSSGNTIYF. The CDR3 DNA is TGTGCCAGCAGCCATACAGGGGGAGTTTCCTCTGGAAACACCATATATTTT. This chain joins TRBV7-9 and TRBJ1-3; 8 bases align to TRBD1. The CDR3 is made up of 17 amino acids. Trimming took 5 bases from V and 0 from J; bases not matched to a gene: 9. Germline CDR1 SEHNR, CDR2 FQNEAQ (reference sequence). The full variable domain, in which reference TRBV7-9 and TRBJ1-3 provide the parts outside the CDR3, is DTGVSQNPRHKITKRGQNVTFRCDPISEHNRLYWYRQTLGQGPEFLTYFQNEAQLEKSRLLSDRFSAERPKGSFSTLEIQRTEQGDSAMYLCASSHTGGVSSGNTIYFGEGSWLTVV.

In this sample, this clone turned up once. The chain joins TRBV6-1 to TRBJ2-7; tentative D call: TRBD1 (6 bases). CDR3 length: 14 residues. CDR1 MNHNS and CDR2 SASEGT come from the germline V gene. V was trimmed by 6 bases and J by 2 bases, leaving 14 bases between them. The CDR3 DNA is TGTGCCAGCAGGGGGTGGACAGCTACCTACGAGCAGTACTTC. Translating it yields CASRGWTATYEQYF.

The gene calls are TRBV4-1 and TRBJ2-3; TRBD1 might be the D (5 bases). This CDR3 is built from 17 residues. CDR1 is MGHRA and CDR2 is YSYEKL in the germline V gene. V gave up 0 bases and J gave up 0 bases, with 13 bases separating them. CDR3 nucleotides: TGCGCCAGCAGCCAAGATCCCCAGGGAACGAGCACAGATACGCAGTATTTT. Amino acid sequence: CASSQDPQGTSTDTQYF.

This chain connects TRBV11-2 to TRBJ2-3; 12 bases fit TRBD2. CDR3 length equals 16 residues. The germline V gene has CDR1 SGHAT and CDR2 FQNNGV. The ends lost 5 bases at V and 4 bases at J; junction bases unmatched: 7. The CDR3 DNA is TGTGCCAGCAGCGAACTAGCGGGGGGCCCCTCAGATACGCAGTATTTT. It encodes CASSELAGGPSDTQYF.

The chain couples TRBV7-2 to TRBJ1-5; D not resolved. The germline V and J ends were trimmed by 4 bases and 7 bases, with 14 bases remaining between them. Germline CDR1 and CDR2: SGHTA and FQGNSA. The CDR3 runs 14 residues. This CDR3 is CASSSYDGKQPQHF. The CDR3 DNA follows: TGTGCCAGCAGCTCCTACGACGGGAAGCAGCCCCAGCATTTT. The full variable domain, its missing parts supplied by reference TRBV7-2 and TRBJ1-5, is GAGVSQSPSNKVTEKGKDVELRCDPISGHTALYWYRQSLGQGLEFLIYFQGNSAPDKSGLPSDRFSAERTGGSVSTLTIQRTQQEDSAVYLCASSSYDGKQPQHFGDGTRLSIL.

The CDR3 coding sequence is TGCGCCAGCAGCCAAGAGAGCAGTTCCTACGAGCAGTACTTC. Translating it yields CASSQESSSYEQYF. This rearrangement joins TRBV4-1 to TRBJ2-5; D is uncertain. The J call is uncertain, as TRBJ2-7 better fits the DNA end. The CDR3 loop spans 14 amino acids. Germline-derived CDR1 and CDR2 are MGHRA and YSYEKL.

This rearrangement joins TRBV7-9 to TRBJ1-4, with a tentative D call TRBD1 (5 bases). Looked up from germline, CDR1 is SEHNR and CDR2 is FQNEAQ (reference sequence). The CDR3 consists of 15 residues. Trimming stripped 5 bases from V and 0 bases from J, with 10 bases between. The CDR3: CASSLDSSTNEKLFF. CDR3 DNA: TGTGCCAGCAGCCTCGACAGCTCAACTAATGAAAAACTGTTTTTT.

V is TRBV30 and J is TRBJ2-5, with D perhaps matching TRBD2 (5 bases). Trimming pared 1 base from V and 3 bases from J, leaving 12 bases between. The CDR3 sequence is 14 residues long. The germline V gene has CDR1 GTSNPN and CDR2 SVGIG (reference sequence). Here the CDR3 DNA reads TGTGCCTGGAGTGGGGAGCTAGTCAAAGAGACCCAGTACTTC. Protein sequence: CAWSGELVKETQYF.

The rearrangement uses TRBV6-1 and TRBJ2-7, with D perhaps TRBD1 (5 bases). This CDR3 is built from 13 residues. Germline loops: CDR1 MNHNS, CDR2 SASEGT. V was clipped by 11 bases and J by 2 bases, with 16 bases between them. DNA of the CDR3: TGTGCCCGCCAATGGACACAACCCTACGAGCAGTACTTC. Protein product: CARQWTQPYEQYF.

This rearrangement joins TRBV19 to TRBJ1-5; D ambiguous. Germline V gene sequence: CDR1 LNHDA, CDR2 SQIVND (reference sequence). Trimming shortened V by 4 bases and J by 0 bases, and 10 bases separated the two germline ends. The CDR3 sequence is 15 residues long. CDR3 sequence: CASSNGVNSNQPQHF. For the CDR3, the DNA is TGTGCCAGTAGTAATGGGGTGAATAGCAATCAGCCCCAGCATTTT. Combining the CDR3 with reference TRBV19 and TRBJ1-5 gives the whole variable domain DGGITQSPKYLFRKEGQNVTLSCEQNLNHDAMYWYRQDPGQGLRLIYYSQIVNDFQKGDIAEGYSVSREKKESFPLTVTSAQKNPTAFYLCASSNGVNSNQPQHFGDGTRLSIL.